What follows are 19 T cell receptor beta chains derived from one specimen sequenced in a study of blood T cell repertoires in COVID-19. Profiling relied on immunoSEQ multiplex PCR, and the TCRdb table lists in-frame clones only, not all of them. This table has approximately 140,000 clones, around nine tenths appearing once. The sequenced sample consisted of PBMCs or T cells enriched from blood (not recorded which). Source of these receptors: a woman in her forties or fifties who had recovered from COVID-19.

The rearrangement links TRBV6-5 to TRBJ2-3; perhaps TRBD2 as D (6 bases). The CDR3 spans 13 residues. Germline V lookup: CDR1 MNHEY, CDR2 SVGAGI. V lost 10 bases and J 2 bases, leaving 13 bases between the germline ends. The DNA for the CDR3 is TGTGCCACCCGGTGGGGGGACACAGATACGCAGTATTTT. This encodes CATRWGDTDTQYF.

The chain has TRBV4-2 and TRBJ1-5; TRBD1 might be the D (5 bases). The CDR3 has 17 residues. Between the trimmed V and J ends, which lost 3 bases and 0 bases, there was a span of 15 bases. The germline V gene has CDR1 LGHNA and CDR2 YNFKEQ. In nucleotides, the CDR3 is TGTGCCAGCAGCCAGGATGGGGCGGCTAATAGCAATCAGCCCCAGCATTTT. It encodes CASSQDGAANSNQPQHF.

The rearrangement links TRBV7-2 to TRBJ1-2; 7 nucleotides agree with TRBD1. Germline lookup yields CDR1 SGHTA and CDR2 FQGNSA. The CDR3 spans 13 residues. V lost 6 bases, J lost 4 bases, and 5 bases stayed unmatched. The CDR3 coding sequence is TGTGCCAGCAGACTACAGGGGTCCTATGGCTACACCTTC. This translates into CASRLQGSYGYTF. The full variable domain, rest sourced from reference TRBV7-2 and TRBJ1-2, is GAGVSQSPSNKVTEKGKDVELRCDPISGHTALYWYRQSLGQGLEFLIYFQGNSAPDKSGLPSDRFSAERTGGSVSTLTIQRTQQEDSAVYLCASRLQGSYGYTFGSGTRLTVV.

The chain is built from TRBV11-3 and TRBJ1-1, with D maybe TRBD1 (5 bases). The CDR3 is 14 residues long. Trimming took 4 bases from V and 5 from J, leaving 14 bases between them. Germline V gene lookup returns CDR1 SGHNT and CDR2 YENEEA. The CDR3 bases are TGTGCCAGCAGCTCCGGACCTAGGGGAACTGAAGCTTTCTTT. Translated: CASSSGPRGTEAFF.

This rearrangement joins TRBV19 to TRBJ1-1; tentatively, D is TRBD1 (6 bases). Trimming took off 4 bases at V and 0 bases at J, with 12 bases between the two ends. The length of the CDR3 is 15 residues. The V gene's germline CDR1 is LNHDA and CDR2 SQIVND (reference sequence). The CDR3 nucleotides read TGTGCCAGTAGTACCCAGGGGCAGATGAACACTGAAGCTTTCTTT. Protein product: CASSTQGQMNTEAFF.

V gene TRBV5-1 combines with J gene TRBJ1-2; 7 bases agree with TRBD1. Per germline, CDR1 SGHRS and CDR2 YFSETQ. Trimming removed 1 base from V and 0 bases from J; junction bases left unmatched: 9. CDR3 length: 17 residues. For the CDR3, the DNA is TGCGCCAGCAGCTTGAGGCCAGGGGGTGAAGCTAACTATGGCTACACCTTC. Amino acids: CASSLRPGGEANYGYTF.

The CDR3 coding sequence is TGCAGCGTTGACCCCCTTGGCACAGATACGCAGTATTTT. It is translated as CSVDPLGTDTQYF. The V call is TRBV29-1, the J call TRBJ2-3; D is unresolved. The CDR3 has 13 amino acids. Germline V lookup: CDR1 SQVTM, CDR2 ANQGSEA. Trimming took off 3 bases at V and 1 base at J, with 8 bases between the two ends.

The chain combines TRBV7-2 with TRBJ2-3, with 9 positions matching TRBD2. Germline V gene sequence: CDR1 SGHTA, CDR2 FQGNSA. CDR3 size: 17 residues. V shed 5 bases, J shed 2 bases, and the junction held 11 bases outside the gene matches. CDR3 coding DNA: TGTGCCAGCAGCGTGTTTTGGCGGGGGGGCCTCACAGATACGCAGTATTTT. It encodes CASSVFWRGGLTDTQYF.

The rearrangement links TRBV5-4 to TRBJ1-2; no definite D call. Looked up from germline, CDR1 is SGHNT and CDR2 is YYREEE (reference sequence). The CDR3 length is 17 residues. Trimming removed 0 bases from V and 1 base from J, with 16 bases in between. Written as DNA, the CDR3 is TGTGCCAGCAGCTTGGAAAGGCCGGGGTACAGTAACTATGGCTACACCTTC. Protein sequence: CASSLERPGYSNYGYTF.

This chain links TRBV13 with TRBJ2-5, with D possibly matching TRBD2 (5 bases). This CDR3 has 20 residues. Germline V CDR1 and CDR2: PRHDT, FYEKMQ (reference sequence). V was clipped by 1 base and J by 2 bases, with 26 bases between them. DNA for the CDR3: TGTGCCAGCAGCTTAGCCCCCCTCAGCCGCACTCTAGCTATACAAGAGACCCAGTACTTC. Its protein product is CASSLAPLSRTLAIQETQYF.

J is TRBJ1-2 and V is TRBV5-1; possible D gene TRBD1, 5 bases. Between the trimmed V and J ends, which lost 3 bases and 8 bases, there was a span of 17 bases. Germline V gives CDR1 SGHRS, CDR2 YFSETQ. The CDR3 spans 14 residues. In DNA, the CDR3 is TGCGCCAGCAGCTCCGTTGCGGGGCGGGGAGGCTACACCTTC. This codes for CASSSVAGRGGYTF.

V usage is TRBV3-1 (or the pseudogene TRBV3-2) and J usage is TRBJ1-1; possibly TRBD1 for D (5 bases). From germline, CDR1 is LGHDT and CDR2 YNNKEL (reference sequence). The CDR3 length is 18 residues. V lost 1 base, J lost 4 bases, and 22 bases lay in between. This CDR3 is CASSQVGFLLRGGTEAFF. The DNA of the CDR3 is TGTGCCAGCAGCCAAGTTGGGTTTTTGCTTAGGGGAGGCACTGAAGCTTTCTTT.

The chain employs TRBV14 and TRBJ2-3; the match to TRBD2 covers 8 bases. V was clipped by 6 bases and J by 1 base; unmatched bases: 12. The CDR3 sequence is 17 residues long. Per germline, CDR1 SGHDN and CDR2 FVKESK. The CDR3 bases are TGTGCCAGCAGTCGCCTAGGCGGGGGGAAACGCACAGATACGCAGTATTTT. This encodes CASSRLGGGKRTDTQYF. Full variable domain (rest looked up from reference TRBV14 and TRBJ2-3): EAGVTQFPSHSVIEKGQTVTLRCDPISGHDNLYWYRRVMGKEIKFLLHFVKESKQDESGMPNNRFLAERTGGTYSTLKVQPAELEDSGVYFCASSRLGGGKRTDTQYFGPGTRLTVL.

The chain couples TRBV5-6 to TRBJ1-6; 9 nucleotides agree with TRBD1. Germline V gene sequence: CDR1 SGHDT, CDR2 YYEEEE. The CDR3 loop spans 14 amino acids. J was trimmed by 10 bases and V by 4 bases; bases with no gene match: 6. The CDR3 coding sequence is TGTGCCAGCAGCCTCGGACAGGGGCGGTCACCCCTCCACTTT. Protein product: CASSLGQGRSPLHF.

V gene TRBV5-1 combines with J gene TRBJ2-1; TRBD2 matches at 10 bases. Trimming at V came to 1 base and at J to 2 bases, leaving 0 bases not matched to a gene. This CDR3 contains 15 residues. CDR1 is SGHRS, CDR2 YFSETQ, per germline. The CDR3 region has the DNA TGCGCCAGCAGCTTGACTAGCGGGACCTACAATGAGCAGTTCTTC. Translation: CASSLTSGTYNEQFF.

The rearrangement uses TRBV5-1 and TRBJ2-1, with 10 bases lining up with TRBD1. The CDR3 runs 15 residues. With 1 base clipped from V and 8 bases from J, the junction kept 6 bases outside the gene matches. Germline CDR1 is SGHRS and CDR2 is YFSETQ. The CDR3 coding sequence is TGCGCCAGCAGCTTGTGGACAGGGGGGACCGATGAGCAGTTCTTC. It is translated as CASSLWTGGTDEQFF.

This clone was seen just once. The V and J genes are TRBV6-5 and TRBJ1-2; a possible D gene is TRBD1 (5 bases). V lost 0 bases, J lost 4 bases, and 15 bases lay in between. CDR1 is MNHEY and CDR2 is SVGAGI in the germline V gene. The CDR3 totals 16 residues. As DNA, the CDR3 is TGTGCCAGCAGTTACTCTCGACAGCTTCCCATCTATGGCTACACCTTC. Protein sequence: CASSYSRQLPIYGYTF.

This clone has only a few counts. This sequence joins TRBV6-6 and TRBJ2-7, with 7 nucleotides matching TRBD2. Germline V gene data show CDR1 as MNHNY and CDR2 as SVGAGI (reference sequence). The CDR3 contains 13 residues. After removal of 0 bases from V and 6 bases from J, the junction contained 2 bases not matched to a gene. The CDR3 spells CASSYSTGGEQYF. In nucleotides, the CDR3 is TGTGCCAGCAGTTACTCGACGGGGGGCGAGCAGTACTTC.

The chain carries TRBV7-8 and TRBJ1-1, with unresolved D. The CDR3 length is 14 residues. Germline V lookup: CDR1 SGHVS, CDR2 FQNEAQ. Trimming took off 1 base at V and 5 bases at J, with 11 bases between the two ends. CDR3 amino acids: CASSLGAGITEAFF. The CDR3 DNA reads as TGTGCCAGCAGCTTAGGGGCCGGCATTACTGAAGCTTTCTTT.